This T cell receptor beta chain is drawn from a study of response to subunit inactivated influenza vaccine. Using its own MiXCR run on the RT-PCR reads, TCRdb lists one record per CDR3 protein. The sample carries about 500,000 distinct CDR3 sequences, 15% to 20% recorded once. Points from the study as a whole: That few new T cells are recruited by each seasonal influenza vaccination was the authors' suggestion.

The ends were cut back, 6 bases at V and 2 bases at J, with 14 bases in the middle. Germline V gives CDR1 SEHNR, CDR2 FQNEAQ (reference sequence). The CDR3 loop spans 14 amino acids. Many counts were recorded for this clonotype. No antigen is known for it. The chain combines TRBV7-9 with TRBJ2-7, with D possibly called TRBD1 or TRBD2 (5 bases each). The sample here was CD4+ T cells sorted from PBMCs, taken less than 30 months after vaccination. The receptor's source is a man aged 45-69 years who received an inactivated influenza vaccine. The CDR3 DNA sequence: TGTGCCAGCAGAAACAGTGAGGGGACCTACGAGCAGTACTTC. This translates into CASRNSEGTYEQYF.